The 4 T cell receptor beta chains given below trace back to one sample, sequenced in a study of CD8+ T cells in alopecia areata. Treatment denoted: oral pan-JAK inhibitor, 5-10 mg twice daily. cDNA serving as the sequencing template came from extracted, reverse transcribed RNA. Sequenced by immunoSEQ multiplex PCR; TCRdb stores in-frame clones only, minus some. This sample has approximately 200,000 clones; 50% to 60% occur once, and the top ten carry over 3%. This specimen was CD4+ T cells sorted from blood, taken at week 4, from a patient treated with tofacitinib. The origin of the receptors is a human donor with alopecia areata.

The chain links TRBV2 to TRBJ1-1, with a weak D call TRBD1 (5 bases). The length of the CDR3 is 12 residues. The V and J ends lost 7 bases and 4 bases respectively, with 10 bases between them. Germline V gene sequence: CDR1 SNHLY, CDR2 FYNNEI. The CDR3: CASNRRGTEAFF. CDR3 sequence (DNA): TGTGCCAGCAACAGGAGGGGCACTGAAGCTTTCTTT.

The CDR3 loop reads CASGTSGGRPDTQYF. CDR3 DNA sequence: TGCGCCAGCGGGACTAGCGGGGGGCGGCCGGATACGCAGTATTTT. This rearrangement joins TRBV10-2 to TRBJ2-3; 15 bases fit TRBD2. The germline CDR1 and CDR2 sequences are WSHSY and SAAADI. The CDR3 sequence is 15 residues long. V shed 8 bases and J 6 bases; nucleotides not matched to a gene: 6.

V is TRBV11-3 and J is TRBJ1-1; tentative D call: TRBD1 (5 bases). The length of the CDR3 is 14 residues. CDR1 and CDR2 from the germline V gene are SGHNT and YENEEA. V gave up 1 base and J gave up 0 bases, with 6 bases separating them. CDR3 DNA sequence: TGTGCCAGCAGCTTAGGACAGATGAACACTGAAGCTTTCTTT. This encodes CASSLGQMNTEAFF. Full variable domain (missing parts from reference TRBV11-3 and TRBJ1-1): EAGVVQSPRYKIIEKKQPVAFWCNPISGHNTLYWYLQNLGQGPELLIRYENEEAVDDSQLPKDRFSAERLKGVDSTLKIQPAELGDSAVYLCASSLGQMNTEAFFGQGTRLTVV.

The chain couples TRBV6-5 to TRBJ2-7; TRBD1 agrees at 9 bases. The CDR3 runs 16 residues. Germline-derived CDR1 and CDR2 are MNHEY and SVGAGI. V lost 1 base, J lost 5 bases, and 9 bases stayed unmatched. The chain's CDR3 is CASSYWIGQGLNEQYF. CDR3 coding DNA: TGTGCCAGCAGTTACTGGATAGGACAGGGGCTGAACGAGCAGTACTTC.